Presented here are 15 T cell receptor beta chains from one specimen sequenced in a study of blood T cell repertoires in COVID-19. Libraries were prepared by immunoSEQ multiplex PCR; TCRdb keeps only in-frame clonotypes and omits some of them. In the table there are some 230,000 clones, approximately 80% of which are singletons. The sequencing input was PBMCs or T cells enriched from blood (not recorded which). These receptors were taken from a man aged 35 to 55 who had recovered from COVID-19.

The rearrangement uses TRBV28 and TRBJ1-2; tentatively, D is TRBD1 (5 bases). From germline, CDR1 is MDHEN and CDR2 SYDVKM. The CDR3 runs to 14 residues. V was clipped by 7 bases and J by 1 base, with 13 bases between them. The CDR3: CASKGERINYGYTF. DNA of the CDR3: TGTGCCAGCAAAGGGGAACGAATTAACTATGGCTACACCTTC.

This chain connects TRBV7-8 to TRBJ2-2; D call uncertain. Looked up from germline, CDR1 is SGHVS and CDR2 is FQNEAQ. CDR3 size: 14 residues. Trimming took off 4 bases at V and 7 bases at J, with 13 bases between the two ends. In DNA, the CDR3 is TGTGCCAGCAGCTGGGTCGGAGAAGGCGGGGAGCTGTTTTTT. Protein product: CASSWVGEGGELFF. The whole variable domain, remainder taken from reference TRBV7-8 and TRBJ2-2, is GAGVSQSPRYKVAKRGQDVALRCDPISGHVSLFWYQQALGQGPEFLTYFQNEAQLDKSGLPSDRFFAERPEGSVSTLKIQRTQQEDSAVYLCASSWVGEGGELFFGEGSRLTVL.

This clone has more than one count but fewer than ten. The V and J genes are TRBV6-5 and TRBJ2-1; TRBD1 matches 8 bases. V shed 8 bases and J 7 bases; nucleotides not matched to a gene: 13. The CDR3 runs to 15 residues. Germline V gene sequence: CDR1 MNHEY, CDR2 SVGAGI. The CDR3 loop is CASRFQGAPLNEQFF. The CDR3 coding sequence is TGTGCCAGCCGATTTCAGGGGGCCCCTCTGAATGAGCAGTTCTTC.

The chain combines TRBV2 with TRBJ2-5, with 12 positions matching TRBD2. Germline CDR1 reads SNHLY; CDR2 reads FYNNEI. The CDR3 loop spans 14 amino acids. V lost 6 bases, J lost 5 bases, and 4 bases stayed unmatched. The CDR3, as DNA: TGTGCCAGCAGCGCCGGGACTAGCGGGGAGACCCAGTACTTC. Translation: CASSAGTSGETQYF.

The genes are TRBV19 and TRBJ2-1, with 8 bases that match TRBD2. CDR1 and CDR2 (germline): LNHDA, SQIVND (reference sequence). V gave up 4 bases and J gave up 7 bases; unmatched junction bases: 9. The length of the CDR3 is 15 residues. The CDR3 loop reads CASSSGTRDYNEQFF. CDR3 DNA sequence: TGTGCCAGTAGTAGCGGGACTAGGGATTATAATGAGCAGTTCTTC.

This CDR3 reads CASSQDLRGQPQHF. The CDR3, as DNA: TGTGCCAGCAGCCAAGATCTTCGGGGTCAGCCCCAGCATTTT. The rearrangement joins TRBV4-2 to TRBJ1-5, with D unclear. This CDR3 contains 14 residues. Germline V gene data show CDR1 as LGHNA and CDR2 as YNFKEQ. V lost 0 bases, J lost 6 bases, and 9 bases lay in between.

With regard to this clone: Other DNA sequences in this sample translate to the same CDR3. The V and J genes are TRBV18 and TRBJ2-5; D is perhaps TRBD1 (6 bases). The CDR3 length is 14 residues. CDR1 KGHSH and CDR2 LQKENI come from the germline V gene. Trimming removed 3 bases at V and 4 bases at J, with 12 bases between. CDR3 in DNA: TGTGCCAGCTCACCGGTAGGGGGTGGAGAGACCCAGTACTTC. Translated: CASSPVGGGETQYF.

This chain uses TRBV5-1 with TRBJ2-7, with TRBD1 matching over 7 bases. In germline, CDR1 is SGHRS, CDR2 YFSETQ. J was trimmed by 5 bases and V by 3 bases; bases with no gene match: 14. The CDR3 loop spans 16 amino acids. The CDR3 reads CASSSSPRQGPHEQYF. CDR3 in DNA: TGCGCCAGCAGCTCATCCCCGAGACAGGGACCCCACGAGCAGTACTTC.

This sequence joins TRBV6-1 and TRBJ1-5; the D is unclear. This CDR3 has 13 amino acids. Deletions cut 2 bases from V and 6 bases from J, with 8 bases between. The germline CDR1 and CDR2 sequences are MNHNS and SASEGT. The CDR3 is CASSEQRSQPQHF. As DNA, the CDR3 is TGTGCCAGCAGTGAACAGCGTTCTCAGCCCCAGCATTTT.

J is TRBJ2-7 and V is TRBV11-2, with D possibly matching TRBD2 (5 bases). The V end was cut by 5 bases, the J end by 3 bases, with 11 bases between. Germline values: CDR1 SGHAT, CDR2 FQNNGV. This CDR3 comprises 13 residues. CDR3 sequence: CASSSLAFYEQYF. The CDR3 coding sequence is TGTGCCAGCAGCAGCCTAGCTTTCTACGAGCAGTACTTC.

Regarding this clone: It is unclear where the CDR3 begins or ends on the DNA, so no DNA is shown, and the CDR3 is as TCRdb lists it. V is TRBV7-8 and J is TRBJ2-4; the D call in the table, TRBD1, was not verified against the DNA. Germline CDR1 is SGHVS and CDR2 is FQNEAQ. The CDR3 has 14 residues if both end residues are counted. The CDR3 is CASSTSTGVGIQYF.

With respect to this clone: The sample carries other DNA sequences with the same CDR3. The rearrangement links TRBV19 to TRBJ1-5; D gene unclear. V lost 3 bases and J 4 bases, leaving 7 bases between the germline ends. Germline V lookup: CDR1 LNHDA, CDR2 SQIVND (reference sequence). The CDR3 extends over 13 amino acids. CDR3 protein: CASSIGGNQPQHF. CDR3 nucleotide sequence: TGTGCCAGTAGTATTGGAGGGAATCAGCCCCAGCATTTT.

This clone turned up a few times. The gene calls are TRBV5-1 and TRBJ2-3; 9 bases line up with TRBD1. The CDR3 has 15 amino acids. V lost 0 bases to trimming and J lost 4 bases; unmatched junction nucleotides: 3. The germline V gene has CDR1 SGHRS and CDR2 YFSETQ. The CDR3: CASSLEQGAADTQYF. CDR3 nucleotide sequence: TGCGCCAGCAGCTTGGAACAGGGGGCGGCAGATACGCAGTATTTT.

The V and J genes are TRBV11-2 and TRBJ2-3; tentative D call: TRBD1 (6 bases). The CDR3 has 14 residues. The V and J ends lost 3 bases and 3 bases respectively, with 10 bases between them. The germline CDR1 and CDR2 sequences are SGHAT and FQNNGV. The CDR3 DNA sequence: TGTGCCAGCAGCTTCGGGACAAATACAGATACGCAGTATTTT. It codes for CASSFGTNTDTQYF.

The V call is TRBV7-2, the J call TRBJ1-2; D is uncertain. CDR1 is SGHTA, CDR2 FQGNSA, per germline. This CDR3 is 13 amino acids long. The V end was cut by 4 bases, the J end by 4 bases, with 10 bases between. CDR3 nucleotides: TGTGCCAGCAGCTCCCGGGATGGCTATGGCTACACCTTC. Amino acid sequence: CASSSRDGYGYTF.